The next 14 T cell receptor beta chains were all read from a single sample in a study of regulatory T cells in long-lasting Graves disease. Arm-PCR with iRepertoire HTBI primers amplified the CDR3 regions for these TCR beta libraries. TCRdb passed the multiplex PCR reads through MiXCR, listing each CDR3 protein once. The sample contains 350,000 to 500,000 distinct CDR3 sequences, 14% of which appear only once. Stated time point: newly diagnosed GD, antithyroid drugs for less than 3 months. PBMCs provided the RNA from which the TCR library was made. The sample was also linked to a second study, of T cells in Graves' hyperthyroidism and ophthalmopathy.

Sequences were derived from peripheral blood mononuclear cells (PBMCs), sampled at new diagnosis, from a patient treated with antithyroid drugs. These receptors originate from a woman between 45 and 60 years old with Graves disease.

This clonotype was detected many times. V is TRBV10-1 and J is TRBJ1-1; 7 bases line up with TRBD1. Trimming at V came to 0 bases and at J to 1 base, leaving 2 bases not matched to a gene. The germline V gene encodes CDR1 WNHNN and CDR2 SYGVQD (reference sequence). The CDR3 length is 15 residues. The DNA of the CDR3 is TGCGCCAGCAGTGAGTCGGGACAGAAGAACACTGAAGCTTTCTTT. It yields the protein CASSESGQKNTEAFF.

This clonotype was seen more than once but under ten times. The rearrangement links TRBV6-2 or TRBV6-3 to TRBJ2-5; 7 positions agree with TRBD2. There are 16 residues in the CDR3. Germline V CDR1 and CDR2: MNHEY, SVGEGT. V gave up 8 bases and J gave up 4 bases; unmatched junction bases: 16. As DNA, the CDR3 is TGTGCCAGCTCTACTAACATAATAGCGGGCAGAGAGACCCAGTACTTC. It codes for CASSTNIIAGRETQYF.

This clonotype was seen repeatedly, ten times or more. This sequence joins TRBV6-1 and TRBJ2-7, with a tentative D call TRBD2 (6 bases). Per germline, CDR1 MNHNS and CDR2 SASEGT. V lost 0 bases, J lost 3 bases, and 12 bases lay in between. This CDR3 is 15 amino acids long. In DNA, the CDR3 is TGTGCCAGCAGTGAAGCTTGGGGACTGATCTACGAGCAGTACTTC. This codes for CASSEAWGLIYEQYF.

As to this clonotype: A much larger clone is a single base away; this may be a read error. The gene calls are TRBV20-1 and TRBJ2-1; 7 bases align to TRBD2. Germline V gene data show CDR1 as DFQATT and CDR2 as SNEGSKA (reference sequence). This CDR3 comprises 14 residues. CDR3 coding DNA: TGCAGTGCGATAGCGGGTCTCGCTCAAGAGACCCACTACTTC. Residues: CSAIAGLAQETHYF.

This clonotype was found many times. This rearrangement joins TRBV7-6 to TRBJ2-7; 7 bases map to TRBD1. Germline V gene data show CDR1 as SGHVS and CDR2 as FNYEAQ. The CDR3 has 15 residues. J gave up 2 bases and V 2 bases, and 6 bases lay outside the gene matches. The CDR3 DNA is TGTGCCAGCAGCTTATCGTACGGACAGGCCTACGAGCAGTACTTC. This gives the protein CASSLSYGQAYEQYF.

The V call is TRBV7-2, the J call TRBJ2-7; D remains ambiguous. Germline V gene data show CDR1 as SGHTA and CDR2 as FQGNSA. This CDR3 contains 12 residues. Trimming pared 1 base from V and 8 bases from J, leaving 9 bases between. The CDR3 here is CASSLVQAKQYF. CDR3 DNA sequence: TGTGCCAGCAGCTTAGTTCAGGCCAAGCAGTACTTC.

This clonotype was recorded at least ten times. The chain is built from TRBV12-3 or TRBV12-4 and TRBJ2-1; D gene ambiguous. This CDR3 contains 14 residues. Trimming removed 5 bases from V and 7 bases from J, with 15 bases in between. The CDR3 DNA reads TGTGCCAGCAGTCTCCGGTCGCGAATGAATGAGCAGTTCTTC. The encoded protein is CASSLRSRMNEQFF.

Written as DNA, the CDR3 is TGTGCCAGCAGTTACCCCGGACGGCCCTATGGTGGCTACACCTTC. It is translated as CASSYPGRPYGGYTF. The V gene is TRBV6-5, the J gene TRBJ1-2; D call uncertain. Per the germline V gene, CDR1 is MNHEY and CDR2 is SVGAGI. Trimming took off 2 bases at V and 7 bases at J, with 17 bases between the two ends. The CDR3 covers 15 residues.

This rearrangement joins TRBV3-1 to TRBJ2-7, with 7 nucleotides matching TRBD2. The CDR3 extends over 17 amino acids. The J segment lost 3 bases and the V segment lost 1 base, leaving 12 bases of the junction unmatched. Germline values: CDR1 LGHDT, CDR2 YNNKEL (reference sequence). The CDR3 DNA follows: TGTGCCAGCAGCCAAGGAGCGGCGCTAGCGGTATACTACGAGCAGTACTTC. This sequence encodes CASSQGAALAVYYEQYF.

The table lists this clonotype with many counts. This chain connects TRBV7-9 to TRBJ2-5; 13 bases fit TRBD2. Trimming at V came to 5 bases and at J to 2 bases, leaving 5 bases not matched to a gene. Germline CDR1 and CDR2: SEHNR and FQNEAQ (reference sequence). This CDR3 contains 16 residues. CDR3 loop: CASSRQGLAGQETQYF. The CDR3 DNA sequence: TGTGCCAGCAGCCGACAGGGACTAGCGGGGCAAGAGACCCAGTACTTC.

In its sample, this clonotype was seen a few times. The V gene is TRBV5-6, the J gene TRBJ2-2; 10 nucleotides agree with TRBD2. Germline lookup yields CDR1 SGHDT and CDR2 YYEEEE. With 5 bases clipped from V and 2 bases from J, the junction kept 6 bases outside the gene matches. The CDR3 has 16 amino acids. Here the CDR3 DNA reads TGTGCCAGCAGGCAACTAGCGGGGATAAACACCGGGGAGCTGTTTTTT. Amino acid sequence: CASRQLAGINTGELFF.

There are many counts of this clonotype. The V gene is TRBV30, the J gene TRBJ2-3; 9 nucleotides agree with TRBD1. The J segment lost 6 bases and the V segment lost 3 bases, leaving 13 bases of the junction unmatched. This CDR3 spans 16 amino acids. Germline V lookup: CDR1 GTSNPN, CDR2 SVGIG (reference sequence). CDR3 bases: TGTGCCTGGAGAGATCGGACAGGGGATCGTCCCGATACGCAGTATTTT. Protein product: CAWRDRTGDRPDTQYF.

This clonotype came up a few times. The V and J genes are TRBV30 and TRBJ2-6; 7 bases align to TRBD1. Germline trimming cut 5 bases from V and 0 bases from J; bases unmatched to any gene: 7. Per germline, CDR1 GTSNPN and CDR2 SVGIG (reference sequence). The CDR3 covers 16 residues. The CDR3 loop reads CAWDGTVTSGANVLTF. The CDR3 DNA is TGTGCCTGGGATGGGACAGTGACCTCTGGGGCCAACGTCCTGACTTTC.

In this sample, this clonotype turned up many times. J is TRBJ2-1 and V is TRBV20-1; 12 positions agree with TRBD2. Germline trimming cut 0 bases from V and 6 bases from J; bases unmatched to any gene: 3. The CDR3 runs to 15 residues. The V gene's germline CDR1 is DFQATT and CDR2 SNEGSKA (reference sequence). The CDR3 DNA reads TGCAGTGCTAGAGACCGACTAGCGGGAGCCAATGAGCAGTTCTTC. Translating gives CSARDRLAGANEQFF.